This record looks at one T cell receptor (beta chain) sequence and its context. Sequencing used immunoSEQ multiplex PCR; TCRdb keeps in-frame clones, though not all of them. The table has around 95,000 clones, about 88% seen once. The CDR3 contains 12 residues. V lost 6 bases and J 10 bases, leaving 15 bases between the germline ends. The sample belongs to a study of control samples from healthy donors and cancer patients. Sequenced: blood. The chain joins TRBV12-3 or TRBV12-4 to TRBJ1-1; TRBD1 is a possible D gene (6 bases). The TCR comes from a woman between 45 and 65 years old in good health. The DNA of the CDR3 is TGTGCCAGCAGGCCTGGCAGGGGAACAGCTTTCTTT. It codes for CASRPGRGTAFF.